This TCR beta chain originates from a study of patients and donors after allogeneic stem cell transplantation. V lost 4 bases and J 6 bases, leaving 12 bases between the germline ends. The CDR3 is 13 residues long. Germline V gives CDR1 MDHEN, CDR2 SYDVKM. TCRdb independently ran MiXCR on the RT-PCR reads; one entry per CDR3 protein. This repertoire shows 80,000 to 90,000 distinct CDR3 sequences, 45% to 50% found once; its top ten account for roughly two thirds. Material for sequencing was blood, either unsorted or a sorted T cell fraction (not recorded which). The sequence derives from a human donor who was either an allogeneic HSCT recipient or a stem cell or donor lymphocyte infusion donor (not recorded which). It is not recorded whose cells these are; they may come from a transplant donor. The genes are TRBV28 and TRBJ1-2, with D perhaps matching TRBD1 (6 bases). Written as DNA, the CDR3 is TGTGCCAGCAGTTACAACAGGGTACATGGCTACACCTTC. Its translation: CASSYNRVHGYTF.